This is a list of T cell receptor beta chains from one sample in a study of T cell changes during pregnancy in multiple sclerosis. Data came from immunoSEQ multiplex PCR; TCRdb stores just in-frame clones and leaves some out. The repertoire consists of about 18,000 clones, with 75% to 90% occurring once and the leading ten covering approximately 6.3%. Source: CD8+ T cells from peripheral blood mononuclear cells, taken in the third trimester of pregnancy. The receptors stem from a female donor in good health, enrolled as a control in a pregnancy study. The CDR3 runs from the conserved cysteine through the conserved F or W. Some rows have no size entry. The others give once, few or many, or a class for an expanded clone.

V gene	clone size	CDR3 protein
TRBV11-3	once	CASTSVEERGELFF
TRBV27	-	CASSWGRHNQPQHF
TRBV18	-	CASSPEGPGELFF
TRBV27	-	CASTRGAGGLYNEQFF
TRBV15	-	CATSVGGSHQPQHF
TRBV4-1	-	CASSQSGDGTGEQYF
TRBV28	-	CASRSTGGADTQYF
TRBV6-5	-	CASSLSGGFYNEQFF
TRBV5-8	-	CASSLWLRVGDEQYF
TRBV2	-	CASSQGGTDYGYTF
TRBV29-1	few	CSVGTVKENTEAFF
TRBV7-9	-	CASSLAGSYNEQFF
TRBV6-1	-	CATPRRGSNTGELFF
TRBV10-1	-	CASSDSGGPGQRGGYTF
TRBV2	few	CASSEMDRAEETQYF
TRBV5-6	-	CASSHTETYEQYF
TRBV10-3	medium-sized	CAISESTSGTYEQYF
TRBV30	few	CAWSVGGMNTEAFF
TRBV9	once	CASSVGVGNTEAFF
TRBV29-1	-	CSVGTGNYDEQYF
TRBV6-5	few	CASRLPYGSPLHF
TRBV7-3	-	CASSAGGPEQFF
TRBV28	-	CASSFQDSIGDTQYF
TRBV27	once	CASSLIYTGADTQYF
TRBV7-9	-	CASSSSGTGGFEQYF
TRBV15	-	CATSGQGANQPQHF
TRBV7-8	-	CASSPTEAGRYGYTF
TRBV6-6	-	CASSYSAAGVTDTQYF
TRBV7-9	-	CASSLLAGYTF
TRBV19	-	CASSIDPTRGGLYGYTF
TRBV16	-	CASSLRRNTEAFF
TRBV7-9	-	CASRQDRGSYNEQFF
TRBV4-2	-	CASSQARQQNNSPLHF
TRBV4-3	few	CASSQDGESWVTEAFF
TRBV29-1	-	CSASLAAYSTDTQYF
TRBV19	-	CASSIFPDNEQFF
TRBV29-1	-	CSVEWGETGETYEQYF
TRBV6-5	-	CASTLGQGATEAFF
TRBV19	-	CATNPLDSLFGYTF
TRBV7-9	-	CASSSSGQGMNTEAFF
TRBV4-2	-	CASSPLLGNQPQHF
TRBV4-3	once	CASTHWGGEKLFF
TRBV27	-	CASSLSPQGPYGYTF
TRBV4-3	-	CASSQGVLEVGTGELFF
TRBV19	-	CASRAWGLGTEAFF
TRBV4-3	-	CASSQDHRSSGANVLTF
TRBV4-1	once	CASSSRQSRNTIYF
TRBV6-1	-	CASTPGLETQYF
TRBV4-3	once	CASSQDPLDTQYF
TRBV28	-	CASNRGVDGYTF
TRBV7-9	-	CASSAGVEAFF
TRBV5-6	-	CASSLETGSPEAFF
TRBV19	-	CAGSSGVEPQHF
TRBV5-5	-	CASSLAAVESYEQYF